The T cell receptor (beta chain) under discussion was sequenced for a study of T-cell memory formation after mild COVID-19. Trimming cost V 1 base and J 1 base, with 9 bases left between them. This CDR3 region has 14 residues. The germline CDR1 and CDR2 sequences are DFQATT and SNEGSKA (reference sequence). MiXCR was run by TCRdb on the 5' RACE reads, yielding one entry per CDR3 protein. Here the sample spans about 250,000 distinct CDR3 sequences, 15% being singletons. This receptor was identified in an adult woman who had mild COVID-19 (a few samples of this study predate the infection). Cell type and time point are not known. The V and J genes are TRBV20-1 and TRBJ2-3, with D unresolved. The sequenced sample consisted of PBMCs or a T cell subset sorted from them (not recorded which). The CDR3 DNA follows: TGCAGTGCTAGAGTGATTACGGGCACAGATACGCAGTATTTT. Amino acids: CSARVITGTDTQYF.